Below, 19 T cell receptor beta chains from the same sample are listed, as sequenced in a study of control samples from healthy donors and cancer patients. TCRdb's copy holds only in-frame clones and misses some; the assay was immunoSEQ multiplex PCR. The sample has 100,000 to 150,000 clones, roughly 87% seen once; the top ten hold about 1.8%. The sample consisted of blood. These receptors came from a young man in good health.

The chain has TRBV5-1 and TRBJ2-3; 8 nucleotides line up with TRBD2. The CDR3 is 18 residues long. In germline, CDR1 is SGHRS, CDR2 YFSETQ. V lost 1 base and J lost 0; bases outside the gene matches: 10. CDR3 protein: CASSLSLSGRLSTDTQYF. The CDR3 coding sequence is TGCGCCAGCAGCTTGTCACTAAGCGGGAGACTTAGCACAGATACGCAGTATTTT.

J is TRBJ2-5 and V is TRBV5-6; D not certain. Germline lookup yields CDR1 SGHDT and CDR2 YYEEEE. V was cut by 4 bases and J by 5 bases, with 9 bases left in between. The CDR3 extends over 12 amino acids. CDR3 in DNA: TGTGCCAGCAGCCGAGGCAGTGAGACCCAGTACTTC. It specifies CASSRGSETQYF.

This rearrangement joins TRBV19 to TRBJ2-7; no clear D. The CDR3 spans 12 residues. With 4 bases removed from V and 2 bases from J, the gap between germline ends came to 6 bases. Germline lookup yields CDR1 LNHDA and CDR2 SQIVND (reference sequence). In DNA, the CDR3 is TGTGCCAGTAGTAGTAAACCCTACGAGCAGTACTTC. Translated: CASSSKPYEQYF.

This chain uses TRBV4-1 with TRBJ2-7, with 9 bases identical to TRBD1. Germline loops: CDR1 MGHRA, CDR2 YSYEKL. This CDR3 is built from 13 residues. The ends lost 0 bases at V and 10 bases at J; junction bases unmatched: 4. As DNA, the CDR3 is TGCGCCAGCAGCCAAGATGGGACAGGGTACCAGTACTTC. This sequence encodes CASSQDGTGYQYF.

The gene calls are TRBV9 and TRBJ1-4; 7 bases map to TRBD1. CDR3 size: 14 residues. The V gene end was trimmed by 4 bases and the J gene end by 6 bases; junction bases not matched to a gene: 6. Germline V gene sequence: CDR1 SGDLS, CDR2 YYNGEE. CDR3 sequence: CASSPRTGHEKLFF. CDR3 DNA: TGTGCCAGCAGCCCCCGGACAGGACATGAAAAACTGTTTTTT.

V and J are TRBV27 and TRBJ2-5; D is perhaps TRBD1 (7 bases). The CDR3 is 15 residues long. The germline CDR1 and CDR2 sequences are MNHEY and SMNVEV (reference sequence). V lost 6 bases to trimming and J lost 3 bases, with 17 bases between them. As DNA, the CDR3 is TGTGCCAGCAGAGCCCGGGGCAGGGGGGAAGAGACCCAGTACTTC. Translation gives CASRARGRGEETQYF.

V gene TRBV2 combines with J gene TRBJ2-7, with D unclear. The CDR3 length is 10 residues. The V end was cut by 7 bases, the J end by 7 bases, with 8 bases between. The germline CDR1 and CDR2 sequences are SNHLY and FYNNEI. The chain's CDR3 is CASTLGEQYF. The CDR3 DNA sequence: TGTGCCAGCACTCTGGGGGAGCAGTACTTC.

J is TRBJ1-5 and V is TRBV6-6; tentative D call: TRBD1 (5 bases). Trimming cost V 0 bases and J 0 bases, with 9 bases left between them. Germline-derived CDR1 and CDR2 are MNHNY and SVGAGI (reference sequence). The CDR3 is 16 amino acids. CDR3 region: CASSYSGPNSNQPQHF. CDR3 in DNA: TGTGCCAGCAGTTACTCGGGACCGAATAGCAATCAGCCCCAGCATTTT.

The chain combines TRBV5-1 with TRBJ2-7; D ambiguous. V lost 1 base, J lost 3 bases, and 11 bases lay in between. This CDR3 has 14 residues. Germline V lookup: CDR1 SGHRS, CDR2 YFSETQ. The CDR3 loop is CASSLTVPLYEQYF. The CDR3 bases are TGCGCCAGCAGCTTGACAGTTCCCCTCTACGAGCAGTACTTC.

CDR3 in amino acids: CASSPRGQASSYEQYF. Written as DNA, the CDR3 is TGTGCCAGCAGCCCCCGGGGACAGGCATCGTCCTACGAGCAGTACTTC. The V call is TRBV9, the J call TRBJ2-7, with TRBD1 matching over 8 bases. CDR1 and CDR2 (germline): SGDLS, YYNGEE. V shed 4 bases, J shed 1 base, and the junction held 10 bases outside the gene matches. The CDR3 consists of 16 residues.

The chain employs TRBV9 and TRBJ2-2; D not certain. Trimming took off 4 bases at V and 0 bases at J, with 16 bases between the two ends. Germline V gives CDR1 SGDLS, CDR2 YYNGEE. The CDR3 is 17 amino acids. CDR3 protein: CASSPDLVMANTGELFF. As DNA, the CDR3 is TGTGCCAGCAGCCCCGACCTAGTTATGGCGAACACCGGGGAGCTGTTTTTT.

J is TRBJ2-3 and V is TRBV19; 7 nucleotides align to TRBD2. CDR1 and CDR2 (germline): LNHDA, SQIVND (reference sequence). This CDR3 region has 15 residues. Trimming at V came to 3 bases and at J to 0 bases, leaving 3 bases not matched to a gene. As DNA, the CDR3 is TGTGCCAGTAGTATTGATAGCGGGAGCACAGATACGCAGTATTTT. Its translation: CASSIDSGSTDTQYF.

The chain is built from TRBV6-6 and TRBJ1-1; D remains ambiguous. V was cut by 7 bases and J by 11 bases, with 14 bases left in between. The germline gives CDR1 MNHNY, CDR2 SVGAGI (reference sequence). The CDR3 sequence is 11 residues long. The CDR3 is CASIGERMAFF. The CDR3 DNA sequence: TGTGCCAGCATCGGGGAGAGGATGGCTTTCTTT.

The rearrangement uses TRBV3-1 (or the pseudogene TRBV3-2) and TRBJ2-3, with 7 bases aligning to TRBD1. J lost 10 bases, V lost 4 bases, and 2 bases had no gene match. Germline CDR1 and CDR2: LGHDT and YNNKEL (reference sequence). The CDR3 sequence is 11 residues long. CDR3 protein: CASSPDRPQYF. CDR3 nucleotides: TGTGCCAGCAGCCCGGACAGGCCGCAGTATTTT.

The count of this clone is one. This chain links TRBV19 with TRBJ1-1; the D is unclear. V was cut by 3 bases and J by 4 bases, with 12 bases left in between. In germline, CDR1 is LNHDA, CDR2 SQIVND (reference sequence). CDR3 size: 14 residues. CDR3 bases: TGTGCCAGTAGTATCATGGGCTCAGGCACTGAAGCTTTCTTT. Its translation is CASSIMGSGTEAFF.

The rearrangement links TRBV18 to TRBJ2-1, with 7 bases identical to TRBD1. This CDR3 is built from 15 residues. V was clipped by 1 base and J by 5 bases; unmatched bases: 5. Germline-derived CDR1 and CDR2 are KGHSH and LQKENI. CDR3 sequence (DNA): TGTGCCAGCTCACCACGCCCCGGGACAGACAATGAGCAGTTCTTC. Translated: CASSPRPGTDNEQFF. The full variable domain, rest sourced from reference TRBV18 and TRBJ2-1, is NAGVMQNPRHLVRRRGQEARLRCSPMKGHSHVYWYRQLPEEGLKFMVYLQKENIIDESGMPKERFSAEFPKEGPSILRIQQVVRGDSAAYFCASSPRPGTDNEQFFGPGTRLTVL.

The V call is TRBV15, the J call TRBJ1-4; the D is unclear. CDR3 length: 12 amino acids. The germline V gene has CDR1 LNHNV and CDR2 YYDKDF (reference sequence). V lost 1 base to trimming and J lost 5 bases, with 2 bases between them. CDR3 bases: TGTGCCACCAGCAGAGCAAATGAAAAACTGTTTTTT. Translated, it gives CATSRANEKLFF.

The V call is TRBV11-2, the J call TRBJ2-1; 8 bases map to TRBD2. Looked up from germline, CDR1 is SGHAT and CDR2 is FQNNGV. The trim removed 2 bases at V and 5 bases at J, leaving 5 bases unmatched. This CDR3 has 15 residues. DNA of the CDR3: TGTGCCAGCAGCTTAAGAGTAGCGGGGAACAATGAGCAGTTCTTC. Its protein is CASSLRVAGNNEQFF.

CDR3 nucleotides: TGCGCCAGCAGCCAACGATTGGGACTAGCGGGAGATAATGAGCAGTTCTTC. This gives the protein CASSQRLGLAGDNEQFF. The V call is TRBV4-3, the J call TRBJ2-1, with TRBD2 identical over 14 bases. The germline V gene encodes CDR1 LGHNA and CDR2 YSLEER. Unmatched junction bases numbered 7, after V lost 2 bases and J lost 7 bases. CDR3 length equals 17 residues.